Listed below are T cell receptor beta chains from one sample, sequenced in a study of Graves' ophthalmopathy and Graves' hyperthyroidism. One entry per CDR3 protein results from TCRdb running MiXCR on the multiplex PCR reads. The data hold a few hundred thousand distinct CDR3 sequences, with 39% observed a single time. Sequences were obtained from peripheral blood or thyroid tissue (not recorded which). The receptors shown here come from an adult man with Graves' hyperthyroidism. Both conserved end residues are trimmed from each CDR3.

>TRBV10-3|12
AAAGAGGNQPQH
>TRBV15|12
ATSRERAEETQY
>TRBV20-1|12
SARWLGLAYEQY
>TRBV10-3|12
ASSLWRGLYEQY
>TRBV29-1|8
SVEDGGAF
>TRBV15|16
ATSRSGTGGRGANVLT
>TRBV7-2|13
ASSLGGPSTDTQY
>TRBV20-1|12
SASSTRTEYGYT
>TRBV9|14
ASSVSTDRPDNEQF
>TRBV28|11
ASKGDSVYGYT
>TRBV7-9|15
ASSFRDRVGSGYGYT
>TRBV15|11
ATSREGTREQY
>TRBV29-1|11
SVEGQPQETQY
>TRBV20-1|16
SAIPPGLAGGARDEQF
>TRBV6-1|13
ASSESSSYNSPLH
>TRBV7-6|13
ASSLGGGITDTQY
>TRBV14|13
ASSPPRRPNTEAF
>TRBV24-1|11
ATSGGRGNEQY
>TRBV6-5|12
ASRRELVSYEQY
>TRBV27|14
ASSSDRDTFSYEQY